In this sample, the clone carrying this T cell receptor (beta chain) turned up a few times. Antigen specificity is unknown. The source of the sample is a study of cytomegalovirus exposure and HLA in healthy donors. Study-wide background: A prior study identified just under 120 million unique TCR beta sequences from some 200 million T cells.

Findings and caveats of the study: Cytomegalovirus association was assigned to approximately 180 TCR beta chains. Reported findings show TCR beta sequences accurately forecast HLA-A and HLA-B alleles in most subjects. In a later analysis, a missense DCLRE1C variant was linked to TCR beta V- and J-gene trimming.

60 Vbeta and 13 Jbeta primers were used in PCR. Clones were sequenced by immunoSEQ multiplex PCR, and TCRdb holds only the in-frame ones, with some missing. The data show about 190,000 clones, with about 80% seen just once and about 1% held by the top ten. CDR1 and CDR2 from the germline V gene are SGHRS and YFSETQ. CDR3 size: 14 residues. V shed 2 bases and J shed 2 bases, with 9 bases lying between them. The sequencing sample was made of PBMCs. This TCR was recovered from a middle-aged woman in good health and CMV-seronegative. The chain recombines TRBV5-1 with TRBJ2-3, with D maybe TRBD1 (6 bases). This CDR3 is CASSLTGTTDTQYF. The CDR3 DNA sequence: TGCGCCAGCAGCTTAACAGGGACCACAGATACGCAGTATTTT.